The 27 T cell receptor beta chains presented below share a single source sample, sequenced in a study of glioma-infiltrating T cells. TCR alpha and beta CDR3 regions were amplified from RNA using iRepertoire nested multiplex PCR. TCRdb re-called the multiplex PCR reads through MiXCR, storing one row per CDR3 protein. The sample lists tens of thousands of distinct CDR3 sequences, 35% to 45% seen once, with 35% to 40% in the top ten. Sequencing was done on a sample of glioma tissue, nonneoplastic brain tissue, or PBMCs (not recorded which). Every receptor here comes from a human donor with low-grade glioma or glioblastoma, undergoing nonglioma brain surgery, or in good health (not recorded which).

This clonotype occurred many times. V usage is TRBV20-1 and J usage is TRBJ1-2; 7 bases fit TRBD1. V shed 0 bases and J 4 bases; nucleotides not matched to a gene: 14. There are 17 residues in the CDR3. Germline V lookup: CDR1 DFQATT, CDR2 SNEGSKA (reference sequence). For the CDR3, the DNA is TGCAGTGCTAGAGATGGCGCCGTGCGACAGGGCGCCTATGGCTACACCTTC. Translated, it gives CSARDGAVRQGAYGYTF.

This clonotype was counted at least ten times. The CDR3 here is CASSSGGLPQHF. In DNA form, the CDR3 reads TGTGCCAGCTCATCCGGGGGGCTACCCCAGCATTTT. This chain uses TRBV6-1 with TRBJ1-5, with a tentative D call TRBD1 (6 bases). The germline CDR1 and CDR2 sequences are MNHNS and SASEGT. V gave up 8 bases and J gave up 10 bases, with 15 bases separating them. The CDR3 has 12 amino acids.

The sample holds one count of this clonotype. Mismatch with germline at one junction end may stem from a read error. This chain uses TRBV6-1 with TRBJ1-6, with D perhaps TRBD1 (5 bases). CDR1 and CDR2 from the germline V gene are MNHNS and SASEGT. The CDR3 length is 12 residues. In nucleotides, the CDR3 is TGTGCCAGCCGAAAAGGGGTCTCACCCCTCCATTTT. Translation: CASRKGVSPLHF.

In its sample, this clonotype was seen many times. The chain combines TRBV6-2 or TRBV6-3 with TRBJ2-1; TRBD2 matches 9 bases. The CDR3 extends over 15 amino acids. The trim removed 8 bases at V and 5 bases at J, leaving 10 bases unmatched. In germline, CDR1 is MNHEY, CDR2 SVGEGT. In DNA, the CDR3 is TGTGCCAGCCGTCGACCGGCTAGCGGGAACAATGAGCAGTTCTTC. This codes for CASRRPASGNNEQFF.

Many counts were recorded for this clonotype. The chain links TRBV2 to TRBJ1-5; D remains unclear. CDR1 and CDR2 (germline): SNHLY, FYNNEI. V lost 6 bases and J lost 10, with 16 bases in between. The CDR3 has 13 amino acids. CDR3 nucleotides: TGTGCCAGCAGCACGCCGGACGGACGACCCCAGCATTTT. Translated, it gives CASSTPDGRPQHF.

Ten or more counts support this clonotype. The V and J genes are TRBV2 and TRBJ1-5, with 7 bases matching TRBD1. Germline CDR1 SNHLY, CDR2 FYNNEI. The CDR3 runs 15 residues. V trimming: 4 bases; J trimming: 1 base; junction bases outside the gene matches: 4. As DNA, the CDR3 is TGTGCCAGCAGTGCGATGACAGGGAGCAATCAGCCCCAGCATTTT. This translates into CASSAMTGSNQPQHF.

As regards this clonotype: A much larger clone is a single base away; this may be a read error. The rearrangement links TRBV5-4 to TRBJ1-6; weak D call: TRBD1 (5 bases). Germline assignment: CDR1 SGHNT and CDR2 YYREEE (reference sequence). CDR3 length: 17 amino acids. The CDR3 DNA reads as TGTGCCAGCAGCTTAGGAGGGACTAGCTCCTATAATTCACCCCTCCGCTTT. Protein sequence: CASSLGGTSSYNSPLRF.

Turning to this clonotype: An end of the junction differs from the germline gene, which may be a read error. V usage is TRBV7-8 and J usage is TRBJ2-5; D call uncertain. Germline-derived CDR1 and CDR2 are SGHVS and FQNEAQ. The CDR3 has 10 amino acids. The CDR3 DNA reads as TGTGCCAGCAGCTCCCCCGGTGAGCAGTTC. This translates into CASSSPGEQF.

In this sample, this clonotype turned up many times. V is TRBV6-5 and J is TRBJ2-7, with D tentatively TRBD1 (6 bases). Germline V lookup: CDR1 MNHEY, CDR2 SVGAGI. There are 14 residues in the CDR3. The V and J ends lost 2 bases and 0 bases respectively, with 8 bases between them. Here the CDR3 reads CASSYNRASYEQYF. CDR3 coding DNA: TGTGCCAGCAGTTACAACAGGGCCTCCTACGAGCAGTACTTC.

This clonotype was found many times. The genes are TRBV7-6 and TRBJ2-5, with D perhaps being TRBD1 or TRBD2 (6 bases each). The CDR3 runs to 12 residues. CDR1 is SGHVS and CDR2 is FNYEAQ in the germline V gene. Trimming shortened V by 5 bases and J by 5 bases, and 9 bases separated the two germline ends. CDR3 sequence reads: CASSRGGETQYF. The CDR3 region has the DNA TGTGCCAGCAGCCGAGGGGGGGAGACCCAGTACTTC.

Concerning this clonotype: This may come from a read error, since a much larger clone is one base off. CDR3 region: CASSYQGRVYEQFF. CDR3 in DNA: TGTGCCAGCAGTTACCAGGGAAGAGTTTACGAGCAGTTCTTC. The chain combines TRBV27 with TRBJ2-1, with D tentatively TRBD1 (5 bases). V was shortened by 4 bases and J by 10 bases, with 17 bases between the two germline ends. The CDR3 loop spans 14 amino acids. Per germline, CDR1 MNHEY and CDR2 SMNVEV (reference sequence).

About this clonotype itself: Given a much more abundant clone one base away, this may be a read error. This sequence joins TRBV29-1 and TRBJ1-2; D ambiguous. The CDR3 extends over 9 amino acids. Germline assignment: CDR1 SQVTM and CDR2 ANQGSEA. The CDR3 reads CSFESGYTF. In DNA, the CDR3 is TGCAGCTTTGAGAGTGGCTACACCTTC.

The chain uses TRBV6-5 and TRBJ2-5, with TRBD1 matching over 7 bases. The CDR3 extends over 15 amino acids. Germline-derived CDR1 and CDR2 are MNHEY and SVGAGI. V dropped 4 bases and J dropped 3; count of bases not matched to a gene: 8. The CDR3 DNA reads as TGTGCCAGCAGTTTCGGACCCGGGACAGAAGAGACCCAGTACTTC. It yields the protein CASSFGPGTEETQYF.

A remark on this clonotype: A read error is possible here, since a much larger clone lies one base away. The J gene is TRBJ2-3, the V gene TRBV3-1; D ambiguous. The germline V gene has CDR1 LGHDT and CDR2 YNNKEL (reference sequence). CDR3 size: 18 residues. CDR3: CASSQPSERWPYTDKQYF. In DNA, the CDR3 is TGTGCCAGCAGCCAACCCTCGGAGAGGTGGCCTTACACAGATAAGCAGTATTTT.

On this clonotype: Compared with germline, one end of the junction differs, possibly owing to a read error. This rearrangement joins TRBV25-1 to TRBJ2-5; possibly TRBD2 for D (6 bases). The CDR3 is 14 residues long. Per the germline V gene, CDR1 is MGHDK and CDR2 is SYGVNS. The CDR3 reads CASSVGDFQETKYF. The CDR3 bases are TGTGCCAGCTCTGTAGGGGACTTCCAAGAGACCAAGTACTTC.

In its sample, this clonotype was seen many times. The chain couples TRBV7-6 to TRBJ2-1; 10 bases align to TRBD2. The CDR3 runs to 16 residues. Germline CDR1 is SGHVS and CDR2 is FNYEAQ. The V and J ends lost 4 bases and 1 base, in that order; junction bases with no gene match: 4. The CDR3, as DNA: TGTGCCAGCAGCTCCGGTAGCGGGGGGTCCTACAATGAGCAGTTCTTC. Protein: CASSSGSGGSYNEQFF.

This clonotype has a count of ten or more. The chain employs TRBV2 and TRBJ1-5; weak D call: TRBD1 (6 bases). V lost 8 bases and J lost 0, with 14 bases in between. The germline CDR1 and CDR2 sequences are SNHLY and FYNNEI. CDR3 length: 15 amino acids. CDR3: CASSEGTYSNQPQHF. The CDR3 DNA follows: TGTGCCAGCTCCGAGGGGACATATAGCAATCAGCCCCAGCATTTT.

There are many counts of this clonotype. CDR3: CASSFDANTGELFF. The CDR3 DNA reads as TGTGCCAGCAGTTTCGACGCTAACACCGGGGAGCTGTTTTTT. The chain has TRBV4-2 and TRBJ2-2, with unresolved D. Germline V gene data show CDR1 as LGHNA and CDR2 as YNFKEQ. The V gene lost 6 bases and the J gene lost 2 bases, with 10 bases spanning the gap. CDR3 length equals 14 residues.

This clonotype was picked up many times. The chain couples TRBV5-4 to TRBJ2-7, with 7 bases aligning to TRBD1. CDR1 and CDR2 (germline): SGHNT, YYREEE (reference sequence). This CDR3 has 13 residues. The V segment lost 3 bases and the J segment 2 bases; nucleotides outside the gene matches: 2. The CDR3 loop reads CASSSDRAYEQYF. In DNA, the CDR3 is TGTGCCAGCAGCTCCGACAGGGCCTACGAGCAGTACTTC.

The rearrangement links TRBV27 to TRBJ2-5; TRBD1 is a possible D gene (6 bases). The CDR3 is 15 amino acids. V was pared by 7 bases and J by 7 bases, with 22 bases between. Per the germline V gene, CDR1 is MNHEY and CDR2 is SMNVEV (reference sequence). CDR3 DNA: TGTGCCAGCAATAGGGGGACCCAGCTCGGTGCGACCCAGTACTTC. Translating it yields CASNRGTQLGATQYF.

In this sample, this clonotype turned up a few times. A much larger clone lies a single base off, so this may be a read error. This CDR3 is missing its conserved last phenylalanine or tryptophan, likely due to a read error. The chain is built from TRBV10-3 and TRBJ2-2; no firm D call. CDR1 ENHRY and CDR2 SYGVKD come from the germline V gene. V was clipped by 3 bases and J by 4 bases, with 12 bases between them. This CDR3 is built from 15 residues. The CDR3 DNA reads TGTGCCATCAGTGACTCCCTGTTGGGCACCGGGGAGCTGTTTCTT. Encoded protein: CAISDSLLGTGELFL.

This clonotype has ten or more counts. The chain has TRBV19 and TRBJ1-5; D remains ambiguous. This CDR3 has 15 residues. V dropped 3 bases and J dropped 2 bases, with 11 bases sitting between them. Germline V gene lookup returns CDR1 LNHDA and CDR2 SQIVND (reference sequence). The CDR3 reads CASSISGSRNQPQHF. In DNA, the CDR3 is TGTGCCAGTAGTATCTCCGGGTCCCGCAATCAGCCCCAGCATTTT. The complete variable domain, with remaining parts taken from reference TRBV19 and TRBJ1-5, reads DGGITQSPKYLFRKEGQNVTLSCEQNLNHDAMYWYRQDPGQGLRLIYYSQIVNDFQKGDIAEGYSVSREKKESFPLTVTSAQKNPTAFYLCASSISGSRNQPQHFGDGTRLSIL.

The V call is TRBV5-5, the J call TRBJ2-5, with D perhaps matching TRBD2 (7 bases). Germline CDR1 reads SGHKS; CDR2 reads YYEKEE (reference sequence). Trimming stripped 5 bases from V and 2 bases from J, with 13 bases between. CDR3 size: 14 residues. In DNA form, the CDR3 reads TGTGCCAGCAGTGGGGGGGCAGCTCAAGAGACCCAGTACTTC. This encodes CASSGGAAQETQYF.

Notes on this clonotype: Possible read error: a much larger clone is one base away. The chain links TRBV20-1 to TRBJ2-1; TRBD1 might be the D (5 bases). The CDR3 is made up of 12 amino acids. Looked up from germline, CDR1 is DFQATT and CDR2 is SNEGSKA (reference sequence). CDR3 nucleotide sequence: TGCAGCGGCTGGGCAGGGTTCAATGAGCAGTTCTTC. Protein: CSGWAGFNEQFF.

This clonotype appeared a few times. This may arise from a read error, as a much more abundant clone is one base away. CDR3 residues: CASSLGLDTDTQYF. The CDR3 DNA reads as TGTGCCAGCAGTTTGGGACTAGACACAGATACGCAGTATTTT. The genes are TRBV2 and TRBJ2-3; 8 bases align to TRBD2. Germline trimming cut 5 bases from V and 2 bases from J; bases unmatched to any gene: 3. This CDR3 is 14 amino acids long. Germline lookup yields CDR1 SNHLY and CDR2 FYNNEI. Drawing the rest from reference TRBV2 and TRBJ2-3, the complete variable domain is EPEVTQTPSHQVTQMGQEVILRCVPISNHLYFYWYRQILGQKVEFLVSFYNNEISEKSEIFDDQFSVERPDGSNFTLKIRSTKLEDSAMYFCASSLGLDTDTQYFGPGTRLTVL.

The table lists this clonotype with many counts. CDR3 DNA: TGCAGCGTTGGGATTGGCTCCTACGAGCAGTACTTC. The encoded protein is CSVGIGSYEQYF. This chain joins TRBV29-1 and TRBJ2-7; no definite D call. V lost 4 bases and J 0 bases, leaving 7 bases between the germline ends. CDR3 size: 12 residues. CDR1 is SQVTM, CDR2 ANQGSEA, per germline.

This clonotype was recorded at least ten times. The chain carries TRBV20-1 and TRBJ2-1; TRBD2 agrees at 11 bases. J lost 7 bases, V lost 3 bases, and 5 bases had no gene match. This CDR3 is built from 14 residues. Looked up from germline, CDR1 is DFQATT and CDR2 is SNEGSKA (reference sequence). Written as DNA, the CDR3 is TGCAGTGCTAGTAGCGGGAGGGCCGGAAATGAGCAGTTCTTC. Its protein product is CSASSGRAGNEQFF.